The 22 T cell receptor beta chains reported below all come from one sample, sequenced in a study of T-cell memory formation after mild COVID-19. Using its own MiXCR run on the 5' RACE reads, TCRdb lists one record per CDR3 protein. Of some 150,000 distinct CDR3 sequences in the sample, 6% to 7% were seen once. The sample comprised PBMCs or a T cell subset sorted from them (not recorded which). Receptors originate from an adult woman who had mild COVID-19 (a few samples of this study predate the infection). Cell type and time point are not known.

In its sample, this clonotype was seen many times. The V gene is TRBV6-6, the J gene TRBJ1-5, with 9 bases matching TRBD1. The V and J ends lost 4 bases and 1 base, in that order; junction bases with no gene match: 14. The CDR3 spans 19 residues. Per germline, CDR1 MNHNY and CDR2 SVGAGI (reference sequence). The CDR3 loop is CASSLPTRDRVGSNQPQHF. The CDR3 DNA is TGTGCCAGCAGTTTACCGACCCGGGACAGGGTAGGGAGCAATCAGCCCCAGCATTTT.

This clonotype was recorded a few times. V is TRBV19 and J is TRBJ1-5; 7 bases align to TRBD1. The CDR3 has 13 residues. Germline loops: CDR1 LNHDA, CDR2 SQIVND (reference sequence). V was pared by 5 bases and J by 7 bases, with 5 bases of the junction left unmatched. The CDR3 DNA reads as TGTGCCAGTAGTGCCGACAGGGCCCAGCCCCAGCATTTT. Translation: CASSADRAQPQHF.

The chain is built from TRBV7-3 and TRBJ2-1; 8 bases line up with TRBD1. Germline V gene data show CDR1 as SGHTA and CDR2 as FQGTGA. This CDR3 comprises 15 residues. The V and J ends lost 5 bases and 2 bases, in that order; junction bases with no gene match: 5. The CDR3 is CASSAGQGTYNEQFF. CDR3 DNA: TGTGCCAGCAGCGCCGGACAGGGAACCTACAATGAGCAGTTCTTC.

The chain combines TRBV5-1 with TRBJ2-7, with D perhaps TRBD2 (5 bases). This CDR3 spans 15 amino acids. Between the trimmed V and J ends, which lost 4 bases and 0 bases, there was a span of 14 bases. The germline gives CDR1 SGHRS, CDR2 YFSETQ. The CDR3 DNA follows: TGCGCCAGCAGCACCGGACTGCCGAGCTCCTACGAGCAGTACTTC. It specifies CASSTGLPSSYEQYF.

This clonotype has only a few counts. CDR3 DNA sequence: TGCAGTGCTTACTCCGGGACAGGGGCCTACGAGCAGTACTTC. This encodes CSAYSGTGAYEQYF. V usage is TRBV20-1 and J usage is TRBJ2-7; 10 bases map to TRBD1. This CDR3 comprises 14 residues. V trimming: 5 bases; J trimming: 2 bases; junction bases outside the gene matches: 6. Germline CDR1 DFQATT, CDR2 SNEGSKA (reference sequence).

This clonotype was observed a handful of times. This rearrangement joins TRBV9 to TRBJ2-6; 11 positions agree with TRBD2. The CDR3 is made up of 17 amino acids. CDR1 is SGDLS and CDR2 is YYNGEE in the germline V gene. V was clipped by 4 bases and J by 2 bases; unmatched bases: 5. The CDR3 DNA is TGTGCCAGCAGCTTAGCGGGGGGGGGCCCTGGGGCCAACGTCCTGACTTTC. Translating it yields CASSLAGGGPGANVLTF.

This clonotype has ten or more counts. The rearrangement links TRBV20-1 to TRBJ2-5, with TRBD2 as a possible D gene (5 bases). V gave up 5 bases and J gave up 6 bases, with 13 bases separating them. The CDR3 sequence is 12 residues long. Germline V CDR1 and CDR2: DFQATT, SNEGSKA (reference sequence). CDR3 bases: TGCAGTGCTTACCGGGGTGCAAAGACCCAGTACTTC. This codes for CSAYRGAKTQYF.

This clonotype appeared many times. The chain links TRBV5-1 to TRBJ2-3; 9 bases are a match to TRBD2. V lost 3 bases, J lost 7 bases, and 9 bases stayed unmatched. Germline CDR1 reads SGHRS; CDR2 reads YFSETQ. The CDR3 has 15 amino acids. The CDR3 is CASSSQPGTSYTQYF. DNA of the CDR3: TGCGCCAGCAGCTCGCAACCCGGGACTAGCTATACGCAGTATTTT.

At least ten counts were recorded for this clonotype. The V call is TRBV27, the J call TRBJ2-5, with 7 positions matching TRBD2. Per the germline V gene, CDR1 is MNHEY and CDR2 is SMNVEV (reference sequence). The CDR3 has 15 amino acids. Trimming took 0 bases from V and 5 from J; bases not matched to a gene: 6. The CDR3 sequence: CASSLSAGVLETQYF. The CDR3 DNA sequence: TGTGCCAGCAGTTTATCCGCGGGGGTTTTGGAGACCCAGTACTTC.

A few counts support this clonotype. CDR3 in DNA: TGTGCCAGCTCATCCCAGGGGGGAGAGACCCAGTACTTC. It yields the protein CASSSQGGETQYF. V and J are TRBV18 and TRBJ2-5; a weak D match, TRBD1 (7 bases). The CDR3 is 13 amino acids. Trimming stripped 5 bases from V and 4 bases from J, with 11 bases between. Germline CDR1 is KGHSH and CDR2 is LQKENI. The whole variable domain, remainder taken from reference TRBV18 and TRBJ2-5, is NAGVMQNPRHLVRRRGQEARLRCSPMKGHSHVYWYRQLPEEGLKFMVYLQKENIIDESGMPKERFSAEFPKEGPSILRIQQVVRGDSAAYFCASSSQGGETQYFGPGTRLLVL.

This clonotype has a handful of counts. This sequence joins TRBV5-8 and TRBJ1-2; no definite D call. CDR3 length: 14 amino acids. The V end was cut by 4 bases, the J end by 8 bases, with 18 bases between. Looked up from germline, CDR1 is SGHTS and CDR2 is YDEGEE. CDR3 sequence (DNA): TGTGCCAGCAGCGATCCGGGTCGGGCGGGGGGCTACACCTTC. This gives the protein CASSDPGRAGGYTF.

The chain uses TRBV19 and TRBJ1-5; possibly TRBD1 for D (5 bases). Between the trimmed V and J ends, which lost 6 bases and 0 bases, there was a span of 9 bases. The CDR3 is made up of 14 amino acids. Germline lookup yields CDR1 LNHDA and CDR2 SQIVND (reference sequence). CDR3 sequence (DNA): TGTGCCAGTAGGACAGTATATAGCAATCAGCCCCAGCATTTT. Amino acids: CASRTVYSNQPQHF. The full variable domain, completed using reference TRBV19 and TRBJ1-5, is DGGITQSPKYLFRKEGQNVTLSCEQNLNHDAMYWYRQDPGQGLRLIYYSQIVNDFQKGDIAEGYSVSREKKESFPLTVTSAQKNPTAFYLCASRTVYSNQPQHFGDGTRLSIL.

The chain recombines TRBV6-1 with TRBJ2-1; 9 bases are shared with TRBD2. There are 15 residues in the CDR3. With V trimmed by 7 bases and J by 4 bases, 8 bases remained unmatched. Germline CDR1 is MNHNS and CDR2 is SASEGT. The CDR3 bases are TGTGCCAGCACCCTTAGCGGGAGTCGATACAATGAGCAGTTCTTC. Amino acids: CASTLSGSRYNEQFF.

This clonotype was seen repeatedly, ten times or more. The DNA for the CDR3 is TGTGCCAGCAGCTTAGGAGGGGTCAATGAGCAGTTCTTC. Amino acid sequence: CASSLGGVNEQFF. The J gene is TRBJ2-1, the V gene TRBV7-2, with D perhaps assigned TRBD1 or TRBD2 (5 bases each). This CDR3 region has 13 residues. Germline-derived CDR1 and CDR2 are SGHTA and FQGNSA. V was cut by 1 base and J by 6 bases, with 7 bases left in between.

This clonotype was counted a few times. The chain carries TRBV28 and TRBJ1-4, with unresolved D. Between the trimmed V and J ends, which lost 6 bases and 5 bases, there was a span of 7 bases. CDR1 MDHEN and CDR2 SYDVKM come from the germline V gene. The length of the CDR3 is 12 residues. CDR3 loop: CASSPPNEKLFF. The CDR3 coding sequence is TGTGCCAGCAGCCCTCCAAATGAAAAACTGTTTTTT.

The chain employs TRBV6-1 and TRBJ2-7; D may be TRBD1 (5 bases). V was trimmed by 5 bases and J by 0 bases, leaving 14 bases between them. Germline loops: CDR1 MNHNS, CDR2 SASEGT. The CDR3 has 15 amino acids. DNA of the CDR3: TGTGCCAGCAGTCTCCGGCAGGGAAGCTCCTACGAGCAGTACTTC. It specifies CASSLRQGSSYEQYF.

This clonotype was seen repeatedly, ten times or more. V is TRBV20-1 and J is TRBJ2-3; 8 bases are a match to TRBD1. In germline, CDR1 is DFQATT, CDR2 SNEGSKA (reference sequence). With V trimmed by 7 bases and J by 1 base, 4 bases remained unmatched. This CDR3 spans 13 amino acids. This CDR3 is CSVQGAGTDTQYF. CDR3 DNA: TGCAGTGTCCAGGGGGCAGGCACAGATACGCAGTATTTT.

This chain links TRBV24-1 with TRBJ2-6; D remains ambiguous. V was cut by 3 bases and J by 1 base, with 9 bases left in between. Germline V gives CDR1 KGHDR, CDR2 SFDVKD. This CDR3 has 16 residues. CDR3 amino acids: CATSDPGSSGANVLTF. The CDR3 nucleotides are TGTGCCACCAGTGATCCCGGGTCTTCTGGGGCCAACGTCCTGACTTTC.

J is TRBJ2-1 and V is TRBV6-2 or TRBV6-3; possibly TRBD1 or TRBD2 for D (5 bases each). The V gene's germline CDR1 is MNHEY and CDR2 SVGEGT. The V end was cut by 2 bases, the J end by 15 bases, with 14 bases between. CDR3 length equals 12 residues. The CDR3 reads CASSYGGQGPFF. CDR3 sequence (DNA): TGTGCCAGCAGTTACGGAGGCCAGGGTCCGTTCTTC.

The V gene is TRBV20-1, the J gene TRBJ2-7; 11 bases are a match to TRBD1. Germline lookup yields CDR1 DFQATT and CDR2 SNEGSKA (reference sequence). CDR3 length equals 13 residues. V lost 2 bases, J lost 4 bases, and 1 base stayed unmatched. The CDR3 sequence: CSARRDRGYEQYF. The CDR3 nucleotides read TGCAGTGCTAGAAGGGACAGGGGGTACGAGCAGTACTTC.

At least ten counts were recorded for this clonotype. The chain is built from TRBV7-9 and TRBJ2-3; D gene ambiguous. The CDR3 spans 13 residues. The V gene's germline CDR1 is SEHNR and CDR2 FQNEAQ (reference sequence). V was pared by 6 bases and J by 2 bases, with 9 bases between. For the CDR3, the DNA is TGTGCCAGCAGTATCGGCATCACAGATACGCAGTATTTT. Translating it yields CASSIGITDTQYF.

The chain joins TRBV5-1 to TRBJ1-1; 8 bases agree with TRBD1. The junction had 5 bases not matched to a gene; V was cut back by 3 bases and J by 1 base. CDR1 is SGHRS, CDR2 YFSETQ, per germline. The CDR3 is made up of 15 amino acids. This CDR3 reads CASSSQGVQNTEAFF. CDR3 DNA: TGCGCCAGCAGCTCACAGGGGGTTCAGAACACTGAAGCTTTCTTT. The full variable domain, rest sourced from reference TRBV5-1 and TRBJ1-1, is KAGVTQTPRYLIKTRGQQVTLSCSPISGHRSVSWYQQTPGQGLQFLFEYFSETQRNKGNFPGRFSGRQFSNSRSEMNVSTLELGDSALYLCASSSQGVQNTEAFFGQGTRLTVV.